A selection of T cell receptor beta chains follows, all from one sample in a study of T cell changes during pregnancy in multiple sclerosis. The data were produced by immunoSEQ multiplex PCR, yet TCRdb's version contains in-frame clones alone and is incomplete. This repertoire shows some 68,000 clones, roughly 94% found once; its top ten account for 1.1% to 1.5%. The material sequenced was peripheral blood, taken in the second trimester of pregnancy. The receptors originated from a female donor in good health, enrolled as a control in a pregnancy study. The CDR3 runs from the conserved cysteine through the conserved F or W. The order of the fields is J gene, V gene, CDR3 protein.

j_call: TRBJ2-7; v_call: TRBV27; cdr3_aa: CASSLSAGGVMGEQYF
j_call: TRBJ1-4; v_call: TRBV5-1; cdr3_aa: CASSPGTGNEKLFF
j_call: TRBJ2-7; v_call: TRBV28; cdr3_aa: CASSLAGAYEQYF
j_call: TRBJ2-1; v_call: TRBV7-2; cdr3_aa: CASSLGGSNEQFF
j_call: TRBJ2-6; v_call: TRBV9; cdr3_aa: CASSTGDSVSGANVLTF
j_call: TRBJ2-3; v_call: TRBV5-4; cdr3_aa: CASNPGGSTDTQYF
j_call: TRBJ2-1; v_call: TRBV6-1; cdr3_aa: CASSEERGQEGEQFF
j_call: TRBJ2-5; v_call: TRBV19; cdr3_aa: CASSMTTLETQYF
j_call: TRBJ1-6; v_call: TRBV11-2; cdr3_aa: CASSPPQGGNSPLHF
j_call: TRBJ1-3; v_call: TRBV19; cdr3_aa: CASSTTGTAGNTIYF
j_call: TRBJ1-1; v_call: TRBV6-1; cdr3_aa: CASSEEARTEAFF
j_call: TRBJ1-1; v_call: TRBV5-1; cdr3_aa: CASSLGVAGIWGEAFF
j_call: TRBJ2-3; v_call: TRBV9; cdr3_aa: CASSSGLAGFFTDTQYF
j_call: TRBJ2-1; v_call: TRBV4-2; cdr3_aa: CASSPGNEQFF
j_call: TRBJ1-2; v_call: TRBV7-9; cdr3_aa: CASSPDRVDYGYTF
j_call: TRBJ2-3; v_call: TRBV7-9; cdr3_aa: CASSLAGQGSGTDTQYF
j_call: TRBJ1-4; v_call: TRBV5-5; cdr3_aa: CASSWTATNEKLFF
j_call: TRBJ2-3; v_call: TRBV5-6; cdr3_aa: CASSLSRFYPSTDTQYF
j_call: TRBJ2-1; v_call: TRBV7-2; cdr3_aa: CASSLASGRADEQFF
j_call: TRBJ1-2; v_call: TRBV2; cdr3_aa: CASSEMRSFGYTF
j_call: TRBJ2-7; v_call: TRBV28; cdr3_aa: CASGPGTSGSYEQYF
j_call: TRBJ2-7; v_call: TRBV19; cdr3_aa: CASSHPPGQGDEQYF
j_call: TRBJ2-7; v_call: TRBV5-1; cdr3_aa: CASSFDRGASYEQYF
j_call: TRBJ1-1; v_call: TRBV11-2; cdr3_aa: CASSLDQLGRKSFF
j_call: TRBJ2-1; v_call: TRBV9; cdr3_aa: CASSVSGNGQFF
j_call: TRBJ1-4; v_call: TRBV7-2; cdr3_aa: CASSLAGSGEKLFF
j_call: TRBJ2-2; v_call: TRBV19; cdr3_aa: CASSKRGGSFRGTGELFF
j_call: TRBJ2-2; v_call: TRBV5-1; cdr3_aa: CASSPTSGTGELFF
j_call: TRBJ1-1; v_call: TRBV7-8; cdr3_aa: CASSLRRMNTEAFF
j_call: TRBJ1-2; v_call: TRBV25-1; cdr3_aa: CASSGWRGNNYGYTF
j_call: TRBJ1-3; v_call: TRBV4-1; cdr3_aa: CASSQVPVRGSGNTIYF
j_call: TRBJ1-2; v_call: TRBV5-1; cdr3_aa: CASSFPGLGYGYTF
j_call: TRBJ1-2; v_call: TRBV7-9; cdr3_aa: CASSLMDIYGYTF
j_call: TRBJ2-1; v_call: TRBV7-2; cdr3_aa: CASSAQALLNNEQFF
j_call: TRBJ1-2; v_call: TRBV19; cdr3_aa: CASSIVRETTYLYGYTF
j_call: TRBJ2-1; v_call: TRBV4-2; cdr3_aa: CASSQGLESYNEQFF
j_call: TRBJ2-1; v_call: TRBV2; cdr3_aa: CASSTNLAGVGDEQFF
j_call: TRBJ1-5; v_call: TRBV29-1; cdr3_aa: CSVGVGQGIQPQHF
j_call: TRBJ2-3; v_call: TRBV5-1; cdr3_aa: CASSLEDRTSTDTQYF
j_call: TRBJ2-1; v_call: TRBV7-2; cdr3_aa: CASSIAGTSSYNEQFF
j_call: TRBJ1-5; v_call: TRBV2; cdr3_aa: CASSEIEVVRAFTYSNQPQHF
j_call: TRBJ2-7; v_call: TRBV7-2; cdr3_aa: CASSLARLQGGSYEQYF
j_call: TRBJ2-2; v_call: TRBV7-3; cdr3_aa: CASSPNGGPSGELFF
j_call: TRBJ2-1; v_call: TRBV27; cdr3_aa: CASSKTLGTTLFDEQFF
j_call: TRBJ2-7; v_call: TRBV2; cdr3_aa: CASSVTGWYEQYF
j_call: TRBJ1-2; v_call: TRBV10-3; cdr3_aa: CAISGTGGYTF
j_call: TRBJ2-1; v_call: TRBV4-3; cdr3_aa: CASSQDWTGRDEQFF
j_call: TRBJ1-6; v_call: TRBV5-1; cdr3_aa: CASSPQGQGSPLHF
j_call: TRBJ1-1; v_call: TRBV9; cdr3_aa: CASSVDTHAEAFF
j_call: TRBJ1-4; v_call: TRBV19; cdr3_aa: CASSYMTGPYEKLFF
j_call: TRBJ1-1; v_call: TRBV11-2; cdr3_aa: CASSLLMTRDVTEAFF